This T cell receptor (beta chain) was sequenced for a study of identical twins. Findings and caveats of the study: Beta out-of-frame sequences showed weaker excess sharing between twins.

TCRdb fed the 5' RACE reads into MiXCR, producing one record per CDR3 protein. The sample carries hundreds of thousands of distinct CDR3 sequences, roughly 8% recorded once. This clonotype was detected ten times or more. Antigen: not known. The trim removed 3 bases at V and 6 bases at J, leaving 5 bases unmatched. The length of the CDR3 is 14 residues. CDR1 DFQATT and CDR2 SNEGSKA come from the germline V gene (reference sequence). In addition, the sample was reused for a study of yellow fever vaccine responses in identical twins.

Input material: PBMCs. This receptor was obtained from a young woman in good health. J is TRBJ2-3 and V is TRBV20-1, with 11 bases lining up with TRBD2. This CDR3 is CSARIAGGRDTQYF. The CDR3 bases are TGCAGTGCTAGGATAGCGGGGGGGCGCGATACGCAGTATTTT.